This T cell receptor beta chain was sequenced in a study of T cells in Graves' hyperthyroidism and ophthalmopathy (dated by TCRdb to between 2017 and 2020). For the wider study: Peripheral blood was sampled at the time of initial diagnosis, prior to any treatment. To identify distinguishing TCR V-J signatures, a discovery cohort of about a hundred patients was used, comprising approximately 40 with Graves' ophthalmopathy and approximately 57 with stable Graves' hyperthyroidism. Prospective prediction of ophthalmopathy was tested in an independent validation cohort of approximately 19 hyperthyroidism patients and 17 patients who later progressed to ophthalmopathy. For training and testing, the roughly 100 patients in the discovery cohort were randomly divided in a 7:3 ratio. In addition, the study compared T-cell repertoires in thyroid tissue and in blood from several Graves' hyperthyroidism patients. Once sampling was done, hyperthyroidism patients were given methimazole at a starting dose of 30 mg daily, whereas ophthalmopathy patients were given high-dose intravenous methylprednisolone. TCR Vbeta CDR3 sequencing of around 130 peripheral blood samples (about 45 ophthalmopathy, 70 to 85 hyperthyroidism and approximately 17 progressor patients) is reported in the paper. Summary of the overall study and its limitations: During validation, the model predicted progression to ophthalmopathy a median of about 6.3 months ahead of onset, with almost 71% sensitivity and around 72% specificity. Most expanded thyroid clonotypes (frequency above 0.001) were also detected in blood, suggesting blood repertoires may reflect thyroid immune responses. No statistical method was used to set the sample size in advance, and investigators knew the group allocation. A model built on a 13 V-J signature distinguished ophthalmopathy from stable hyperthyroidism, reaching roughly 88% sensitivity and 81% to 83% specificity in cross-validation and 80%/75% in testing.

Amplification of TCR beta CDR3 regions was carried out from RNA transcripts. A first-round RT-PCR of the TCR CDR3 used the HTBI primer set with the Qiagen OneStep RT-PCR kit. Libraries were constructed in a second round of multiplex PCR, after which size selection and purification were carried out. Libraries were sequenced paired-end with 100 bp reads on an Illumina HiSeq2000. Per the source publication's procedure: Raw data were processed with SOAPnuke, discarding reads with adapters, uncalled bases, mean Phred below 15, or no exact constant-primer or identifier match. COPE v1.2.5 was used to merge the high-quality paired reads, and each unique nucleotide sequence was defined as a clonotype. Clonotypes were aligned to IMGT TRBV, TRBD and TRBJ reference segments using MiTCR v1.1. The analysis was restricted to V-J combinations with a frequency above 0.0001, which together covered roughly 99% of the repertoires. The TCS score was defined as F50 (clonal expansion) divided by E x V (chaos), with BLOSUM62-based TCRdist calculated between CDR3 peptides within each V-J. Welch's t-statistics and random forest reduced just over 500 V-J features to 10 to 15, which were used in a naive Bayes classifier (R e1071). TCRdb trimmed public reads at Q25 via fastp, called clones via MiXCR and kept in-frame beta chains. Each CDR3 protein appears once, grouped with its most common genes and DNA. The authors' filters were not applied to this entry. The sample includes approximately 400,000 distinct CDR3 sequences, with 13% observed a single time. Less than 25% of the sample is in the top ten clones.

Including cysteine and phenylalanine, the CDR3 has 15 amino acids. Solely the CDR3 DNA is kept, with 45 bases framed from the first base. Trimmed from V: 5 bases; trimmed from J: 2 bases; junction bases lacking a gene match: 6. Sequences SGHRS (CDR1) and YFSETQ (CDR2) are obtained from the germline V gene. The hyperthyroidism patients were between 18 and 65 years old and newly diagnosed, with a disease duration of less than 2 months. Exclusion was applied to patients with uncontrolled infections, other autoimmune diseases, pregnancy or lactation. Clinical symptoms, serum thyroxine and TRAb, thyroid ultrasound, and orbital computed tomography formed the basis for the diagnoses. For progressor patients, blood was drawn at the first diagnosis of hyperthyroidism, before any ophthalmopathy symptoms had appeared. Ficoll-Paque density gradient centrifugation was used to isolate PBMCs from under 11 ml of fresh peripheral blood. Progressor patients were defined as those initially diagnosed with Graves' hyperthyroidism in whom ophthalmopathy developed during follow-up. Total RNA was extracted using Trizol reagent, and RNA quality was assessed on an Agilent 2100 Bioanalyzer.

Regarding this clonotype: The antigen it binds to is not known. Base qualities are missing; no much larger clone stands one base away.

The source material was blood. The receptor's source is a man aged 25 to 40 with Graves' hyperthyroidism that later progressed to Graves' ophthalmopathy. Recombination linked TRBV5-1 to TRBJ2-3, with 9 bases in between that match TRBD2. The nucleotides read TGCGCCAGCAGAGTTCGCGGGGGGGACACAGATACGCAGTATTTT. This yields the protein CASRVRGGDTDTQYF.